The 3 T cell receptor beta chains below come from one sample, sequenced in a study of T-cell memory formation after mild COVID-19. Via MiXCR, TCRdb re-called the 5' RACE reads, giving one row per CDR3 protein. Of fewer than 250,000 distinct CDR3 sequences in the sample, around 30% were seen once. The sequenced sample consisted of PBMCs or a T cell subset sorted from them (not recorded which). These receptors came from an adult woman who had mild COVID-19 (a few samples of this study predate the infection). Cell type and time point are not known.

The V and J genes are TRBV20-1 and TRBJ2-5; a possible D gene is TRBD2 (7 bases). V was trimmed by 6 bases and J by 7 bases, leaving 18 bases between them. The CDR3 is 13 amino acids. Germline CDR1 and CDR2: DFQATT and SNEGSKA (reference sequence). DNA of the CDR3: TGCAGTGCCCCTTCTCTAGGGGGGGGGACCCAGTACTTC. Its translation is CSAPSLGGGTQYF.

V gene TRBV29-1 combines with J gene TRBJ2-7; 9 bases are a match to TRBD2. Germline V lookup: CDR1 SQVTM, CDR2 ANQGSEA. V shed 7 bases, J shed 0 bases, and the junction held 16 bases outside the gene matches. This CDR3 has 17 amino acids. The chain's CDR3 is CSASKGSGRPSSYEQYF. DNA for the CDR3: TGCAGCGCTTCAAAGGGGAGCGGGAGGCCGAGCTCCTACGAGCAGTACTTC.

V and J are TRBV6-1 and TRBJ2-3, with D uncertain. In germline, CDR1 is MNHNS, CDR2 SASEGT. The CDR3 length is 14 residues. Trimming cost V 4 bases and J 2 bases, with 10 bases left between them. CDR3: CASSAWPVTDTQYF. CDR3 coding DNA: TGTGCCAGCAGTGCTTGGCCGGTCACAGATACGCAGTATTTT.